Each of the 20 T cell receptor beta chains below was sequenced from the same sample in a study of T cell clonality in common variable immunodeficiency (dated by TCRdb to the mid-2010s). Library preparation employed the immunoSEQ multiplex PCR assay. TCRdb took over this immuneACCESS table, retaining in-frame rearrangements with V and J assigned. Such tables are incomplete; in checked studies, under half of the missing clones stem from an unresolved V gene, and the remainder is unexplained. This sample holds approximately 56,000 clones in total, without any singletons. The biggest ten clones account for 2% to 2.5% of the sample. The sequencing sample was made of peripheral blood mononuclear cells. The receptors derive from a person aged 18-70 years in good health.

This clone was observed a handful of times. Coverage ceases 3 residues before the CDR3 finishes, and the germline J gene fills in the end. The chain has TRBV11-3 and TRBJ2-5; D uncertain. CDR3 size: 12 residues. Trimming stripped 3 bases from V and 4 bases from J, with 6 bases between. The germline CDR1 and CDR2 sequences are SGHNT and YENEEA. The CDR3 region is CASSFGGETQYF. CDR3 bases read: TGTGCCAGCAGCTTCGGTGGAGAGACC.

This clone has a count of ten or more. The sequence runs out 3 residues before the end of the CDR3; the remainder is reconstructed from the germline J gene. V is TRBV7-9 and J is TRBJ1-2, with D perhaps matching TRBD1 (5 bases). The CDR3 sequence is 15 residues long. Per the germline V gene, CDR1 is SEHNR and CDR2 is FQNEAQ (reference sequence). Trimming took off 4 bases at V and 4 bases at J, with 16 bases between the two ends. The covered CDR3 bases are TGTGCCAGCAGCTCCTCTTCAGGGAGCAGCTATGGC. It specifies CASSSSSGSSYG. In full, the CDR3 reads CASSSSSGSSYGYTF. Full variable domain (missing parts from reference TRBV7-9 and TRBJ1-2): DTGVSQNPRHKITKRGQNVTFRCDPISEHNRLYWYRQTLGQGPEFLTYFQNEAQLEKSRLLSDRFSAERPKGSFSTLEIQRTEQGDSAMYLCASSSSSGSSYGYTFGSGTRLTVV.

This clone was seen repeatedly, ten times or more. The read terminates 3 residues before the CDR3 end, so the remaining end is supplied by the germline J gene. The chain is built from TRBV2 and TRBJ1-2; D is unresolved. The CDR3 loop spans 14 amino acids. Germline V CDR1 and CDR2: SNHLY, FYNNEI. Trimming took off 7 bases at V and 2 bases at J, with 14 bases between the two ends. The DNA read from the CDR3 is TGTGCCAGCACCTCTAACTACAAAAACTATGGC. Translating it yields CASTSNYKNYG. From start to end, the CDR3 is CASTSNYKNYGYTF.

This clone came up many times. The CDR3 end falls 3 residues outside the read, so it is completed with the germline J gene. V and J are TRBV30 and TRBJ1-1, with a tentative D call TRBD1 (6 bases). The CDR3 consists of 14 residues. The germline V gene encodes CDR1 GTSNPN and CDR2 SVGIG (reference sequence). The V end was cut by 5 bases, the J end by 3 bases, with 16 bases between. The CDR3 protein is CAWALKGTHTEAFF. Partial CDR3 DNA: TGTGCCTGGGCTCTGAAAGGGACACACACTGAA.

A remark on this clone: The read terminates 3 residues before the CDR3 end, so the remaining end is supplied by the germline J gene. This chain connects TRBV7-6 to TRBJ1-1; TRBD1 matches at 8 bases. This CDR3 comprises 17 residues. Unmatched junction bases numbered 16, after V lost 5 bases and J lost 5 bases. Germline V gene lookup returns CDR1 SGHVS and CDR2 FNYEAQ. The covered CDR3 bases are TGTGCCAGCAGCGACAGGACAGGGAGGTTTGGGAATACTGAA. Encoded protein: CASSDRTGRFGNTE. The whole CDR3 protein reads CASSDRTGRFGNTEAFF.

This clone was seen many times. The sequence runs out 3 residues before the end of the CDR3; the remainder is reconstructed from the germline J gene. J is TRBJ2-1 and V is TRBV6-1, with 9 bases matching TRBD2. This CDR3 has 15 amino acids. After removal of 2 bases from V and 5 bases from J, the junction contained 4 bases not matched to a gene. Germline values: CDR1 MNHNS, CDR2 SASEGT. CDR3 protein: CASSEQAGGNNEQFF. The DNA read from the CDR3 is TGTGCCAGCAGTGAACAGGCGGGAGGGAACAATGAG.

This clone showed up many times. The CDR3 goes on 3 residues after the read ends, and that part is filled in from the germline J gene. The chain links TRBV7-6 to TRBJ2-3; 10 bases map to TRBD2. CDR1 is SGHVS, CDR2 FNYEAQ, per germline. CDR3 length equals 16 residues. J was trimmed by 1 base and V by 4 bases; bases with no gene match: 5. The CDR3 sequence: CASSYAGTSGTDTQYF. The DNA read from the CDR3 is TGTGCCAGCAGCTACGCCGGGACTAGCGGCACAGATACG.

This clone was counted ten times or more. The missing CDR3 end, 3 residues past where the read stops, is filled in from the germline J gene. V is TRBV4-1 and J is TRBJ2-2; TRBD2 is a possible D gene (7 bases). From germline, CDR1 is MGHRA and CDR2 YSYEKL. V was pared by 1 base and J by 5 bases, with 11 bases between. There are 15 residues in the CDR3. The DNA read from the CDR3 is TGCGCCAGCAGCCAAGGGGGGGGCCGGACCGGGGAG. This gives the protein CASSQGGGRTGE. The whole CDR3 region reads CASSQGGGRTGELFF.

Concerning this clone: The sequence runs out 3 residues before the end of the CDR3; the remainder is reconstructed from the germline J gene. The chain joins TRBV2 to TRBJ1-4; 12 nucleotides line up with TRBD1. J was trimmed by 7 bases and V by 8 bases; bases with no gene match: 2. Looked up from germline, CDR1 is SNHLY and CDR2 is FYNNEI. The CDR3 consists of 13 residues. The CDR3 bases that were read are TGTGCCAGCCGGGACAGGGGGCTTGAAAAA. Translating gives CASRDRGLEK. The whole CDR3 sequence is CASRDRGLEKLFF.

This clone was counted ten times or more. The read finishes 3 residues shy of the CDR3 end, and the germline J gene is used to complete it. This chain links TRBV7-9 with TRBJ2-7; 13 bases fit TRBD2. There are 14 residues in the CDR3. Germline CDR1 SEHNR, CDR2 FQNEAQ (reference sequence). J lost 3 bases, V lost 6 bases, and 2 bases had no gene match. The CDR3 reads CASRTSGRVYEQYF. The CDR3 bases that were read are TGTGCCAGCAGAACTAGCGGGAGGGTCTACGAG.

The table lists this clone with many counts. The CDR3 spells CASSSDSSSYNEQFF. CDR3 DNA (partial): TGTGCCAGCAGCTCGGACTCGAGCTCCTACAATGAG. This sequence joins TRBV5-8 and TRBJ2-1; possible D gene TRBD2, 5 bases. Sequencing ends 3 residues short of the CDR3 end; the germline J gene provides the rest. The V end lost 3 bases, the J end lost 0 bases, and 10 bases lay between the germline ends. CDR3 size: 15 residues. Germline-derived CDR1 and CDR2 are SGHTS and YDEGEE. The variable domain in full, completed from reference TRBV5-8 and TRBJ2-1, reads EAGVTQSPTHLIKTRGQQATLRCSPISGHTSVYWYQQALGLGLQFLLWYDEGEERNRGNFPPRFSGRQFPNYSSELNVNALELEDSALYLCASSSDSSSYNEQFFGPGTRLTVL.

In regard to this clone: The read terminates 3 residues ahead of where the CDR3 ends, so the germline J gene completes it. The J gene is TRBJ2-1, the V gene TRBV5-1, with 12 positions matching TRBD2. The CDR3 extends over 16 amino acids. V gave up 4 bases and J gave up 4 bases; unmatched junction bases: 6. Per germline, CDR1 SGHRS and CDR2 YFSETQ. Partial CDR3 DNA: TGCGCCAGCAGCAACGGCACTAGCGGGAGGTACAATGAG. This sequence encodes CASSNGTSGRYNE. The full CDR3 is CASSNGTSGRYNEQFF. Looking up the rest from reference TRBV5-1 and TRBJ2-1 gives the full variable domain: KAGVTQTPRYLIKTRGQQVTLSCSPISGHRSVSWYQQTPGQGLQFLFEYFSETQRNKGNFPGRFSGRQFSNSRSEMNVSTLELGDSALYLCASSNGTSGRYNEQFFGPGTRLTVL.

This clone was seen ten or more times. The read halts 3 residues ahead of the CDR3 end, with the missing end drawn from the germline J gene. This chain joins TRBV5-1 and TRBJ1-1; 7 bases are a match to TRBD1. The germline V gene has CDR1 SGHRS and CDR2 YFSETQ. This CDR3 is 16 amino acids long. The J segment lost 5 bases and the V segment lost 0 bases, leaving 10 bases of the junction unmatched. CDR3: CASSLEEQGRGTEAFF. The covered CDR3 bases are TGCGCCAGCAGCTTGGAAGAACAGGGGAGAGGAACTGAA.

In this sample, this clone turned up many times. Sequencing ends 3 residues short of the CDR3 end; the germline J gene provides the rest. V usage is TRBV18 and J usage is TRBJ1-4, with D possibly matching TRBD1 (5 bases). CDR3 length equals 14 residues. In germline, CDR1 is KGHSH, CDR2 LQKENI. CDR3 in amino acids: CATSGAQPNEKLFF. The covered CDR3 bases are TGTGCAACCAGCGGGGCGCAGCCTAATGAAAAA.

This clone was detected ten times or more. Sequencing ends 3 residues short of the CDR3 end; the germline J gene provides the rest. J is TRBJ2-3 and V is TRBV5-1, with D possibly matching TRBD2 (6 bases). Germline-derived CDR1 and CDR2 are SGHRS and YFSETQ. The CDR3 has 16 amino acids. V lost 1 base to trimming and J lost 2 bases, with 14 bases between them. The part of the CDR3 DNA that was read is TGCGCCAGCAGCTTGTGGGCGGGGATCGTCACAGATACG. Protein sequence: CASSLWAGIVTDT. The CDR3 in its entirety is CASSLWAGIVTDTQYF.

This clone was observed at least ten times. The observed sequence ends 3 residues before the CDR3 terminus, with the missing tail filled in from the germline J gene. The rearrangement links TRBV7-2 to TRBJ2-1, with D unresolved. V was shortened by 2 bases and J by 0 bases, with 8 bases between the two germline ends. Germline V gene data show CDR1 as SGHTA and CDR2 as FQGNSA. CDR3 length equals 15 residues. The CDR3 bases that were read are TGTGCCAGCAGCTTACAAGGGCTCTCCTACAATGAG. Encoded protein: CASSLQGLSYNE. The full-length CDR3 reads as CASSLQGLSYNEQFF.

This clone has a count of ten or more. The CDR3 end is not reached by the read, which stops 3 residues before it; the germline J gene fills it in. The chain combines TRBV2 with TRBJ2-1; the D gene is possibly TRBD1 (6 bases). In germline, CDR1 is SNHLY, CDR2 FYNNEI. This CDR3 has 15 amino acids. The ends were cut back, 6 bases at V and 0 bases at J, with 12 bases in the middle. Incomplete CDR3 DNA: TGTGCCAGCAGGGACAGCGGCCACTCCTACAATGAG. This codes for CASRDSGHSYNE. The whole CDR3 sequence is CASRDSGHSYNEQFF.

The table lists this clone with many counts. The read ends 3 residues early relative to the CDR3; the germline J gene fills the gap. The rearrangement joins TRBV20-1 to TRBJ2-7; a possible D gene is TRBD2 (6 bases). V shed 2 bases and J shed 6 bases, with 17 bases lying between them. This CDR3 comprises 14 residues. From germline, CDR1 is DFQATT and CDR2 SNEGSKA (reference sequence). The CDR3 sequence is CSARLVTSGVEQYF. The sequenced CDR3 bases are TGCAGTGCTAGATTAGTGACTAGTGGAGTCGAG.

This clone was recorded many times. The missing CDR3 end, 3 residues past where the read stops, is filled in from the germline J gene. The rearrangement uses TRBV7-2 and TRBJ1-4; 7 nucleotides align to TRBD1. This CDR3 is 14 amino acids long. Trimming took 1 base from V and 8 from J; bases not matched to a gene: 4. Germline V lookup: CDR1 SGHTA, CDR2 FQGNSA. CDR3 DNA, as far as it was read: TGTGCCAGCAGCTTAGTAGCAGGGGGAGAAAAA. Translating it yields CASSLVAGGEK. The entire CDR3 protein reads CASSLVAGGEKLFF.

This clone showed up many times. The sequence runs out 3 residues before the end of the CDR3; the remainder is reconstructed from the germline J gene. This rearrangement joins TRBV19 to TRBJ1-2; D may be TRBD1 (5 bases). The CDR3 sequence is 12 residues long. Germline V gene data show CDR1 as LNHDA and CDR2 as SQIVND (reference sequence). V lost 10 bases and J 6 bases, leaving 15 bases between the germline ends. The CDR3 bases that were read are TGTGCCACCAAGGGGTGGAGGGATGGC. Its protein is CATKGWRDG. The whole CDR3 protein is CATKGWRDGYTF.